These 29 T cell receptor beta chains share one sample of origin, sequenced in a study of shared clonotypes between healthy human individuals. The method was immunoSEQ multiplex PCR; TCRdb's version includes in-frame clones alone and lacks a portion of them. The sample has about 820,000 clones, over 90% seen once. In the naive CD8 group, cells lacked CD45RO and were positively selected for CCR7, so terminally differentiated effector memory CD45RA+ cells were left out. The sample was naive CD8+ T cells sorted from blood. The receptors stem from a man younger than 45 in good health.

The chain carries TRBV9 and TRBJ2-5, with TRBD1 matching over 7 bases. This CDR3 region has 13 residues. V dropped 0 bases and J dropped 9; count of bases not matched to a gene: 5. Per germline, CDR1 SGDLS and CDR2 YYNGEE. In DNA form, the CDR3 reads TGTGCCAGCAGCGTAGGAGACACAGGGGCCCAGTACTTC. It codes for CASSVGDTGAQYF.

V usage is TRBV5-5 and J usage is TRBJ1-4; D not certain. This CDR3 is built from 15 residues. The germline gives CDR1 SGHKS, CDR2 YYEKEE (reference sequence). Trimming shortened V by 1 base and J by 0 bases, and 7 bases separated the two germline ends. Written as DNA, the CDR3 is TGTGCCAGCAGCTTGACCGTTGCAACTAATGAAAAACTGTTTTTT. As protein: CASSLTVATNEKLFF.

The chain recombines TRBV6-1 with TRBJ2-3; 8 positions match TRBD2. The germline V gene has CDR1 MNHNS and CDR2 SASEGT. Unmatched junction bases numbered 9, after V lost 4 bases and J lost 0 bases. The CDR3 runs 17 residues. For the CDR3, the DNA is TGTGCCAGCAGTGGCCTGTTAGCGGGATCTAGCACAGATACGCAGTATTTT. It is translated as CASSGLLAGSSTDTQYF.

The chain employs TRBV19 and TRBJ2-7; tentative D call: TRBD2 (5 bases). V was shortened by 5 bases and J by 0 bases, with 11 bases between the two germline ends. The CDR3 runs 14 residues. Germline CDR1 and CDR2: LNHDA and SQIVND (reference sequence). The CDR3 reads CASSPSGASYEQYF. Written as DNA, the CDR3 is TGTGCCAGTAGTCCAAGCGGAGCCTCCTACGAGCAGTACTTC.

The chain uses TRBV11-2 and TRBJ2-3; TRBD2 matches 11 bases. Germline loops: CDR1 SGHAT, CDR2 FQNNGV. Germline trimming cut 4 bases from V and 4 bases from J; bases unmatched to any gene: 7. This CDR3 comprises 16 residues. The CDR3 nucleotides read TGTGCCAGCAGCTGGGTAGCGGGAGGGCCAGCAGATACGCAGTATTTT. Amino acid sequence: CASSWVAGGPADTQYF.

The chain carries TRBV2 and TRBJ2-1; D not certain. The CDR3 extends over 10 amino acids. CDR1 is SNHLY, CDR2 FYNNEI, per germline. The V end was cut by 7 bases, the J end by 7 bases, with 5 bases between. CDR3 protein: CASISNEQFF. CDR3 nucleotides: TGTGCCAGCATTTCTAATGAGCAGTTCTTC. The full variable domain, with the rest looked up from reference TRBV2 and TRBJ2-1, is EPEVTQTPSHQVTQMGQEVILRCVPISNHLYFYWYRQILGQKVEFLVSFYNNEISEKSEIFDDQFSVERPDGSNFTLKIRSTKLEDSAMYFCASISNEQFFGPGTRLTVL.

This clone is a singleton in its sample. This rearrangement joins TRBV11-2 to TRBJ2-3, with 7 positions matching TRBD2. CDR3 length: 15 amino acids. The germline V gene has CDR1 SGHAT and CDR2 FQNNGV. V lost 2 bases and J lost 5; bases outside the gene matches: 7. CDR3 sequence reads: CASSLSGASGDTQYF. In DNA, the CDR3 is TGTGCCAGCAGCTTATCTGGGGCTAGCGGAGATACGCAGTATTTT.

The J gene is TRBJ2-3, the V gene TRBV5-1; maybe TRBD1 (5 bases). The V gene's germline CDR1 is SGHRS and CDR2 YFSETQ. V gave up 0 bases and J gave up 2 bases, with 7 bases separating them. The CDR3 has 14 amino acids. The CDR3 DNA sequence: TGCGCCAGCAGCTTGGACAGGCCCACAGATACGCAGTATTTT. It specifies CASSLDRPTDTQYF.

CDR3 bases: TGTGCCAGCAGCTTAGCGGGACGGAACACCGGGGAGCTGTTTTTT. It encodes CASSLAGRNTGELFF. The chain is built from TRBV7-9 and TRBJ2-2; D assignment may be TRBD1 or TRBD2 (5 bases each). The CDR3 runs to 15 residues. Trimming left V 0 bases short and J 1 base short, with 6 bases between. Germline V gene data show CDR1 as SEHNR and CDR2 as FQNEAQ (reference sequence).

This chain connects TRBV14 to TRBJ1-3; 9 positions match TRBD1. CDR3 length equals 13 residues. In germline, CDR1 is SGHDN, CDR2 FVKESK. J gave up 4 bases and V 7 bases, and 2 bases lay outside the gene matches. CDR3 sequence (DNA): TGTGCCAGCACCGGGACAGGGGGAAACACCATATATTTT. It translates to CASTGTGGNTIYF.

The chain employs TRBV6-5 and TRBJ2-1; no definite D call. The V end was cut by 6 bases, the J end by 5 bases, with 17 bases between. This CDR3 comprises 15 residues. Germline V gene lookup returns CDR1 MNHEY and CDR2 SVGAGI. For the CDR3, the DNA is TGTGCCAGCAGCCCCGCTCTAGGCCGAGACAATGAGCAGTTCTTC. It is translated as CASSPALGRDNEQFF.

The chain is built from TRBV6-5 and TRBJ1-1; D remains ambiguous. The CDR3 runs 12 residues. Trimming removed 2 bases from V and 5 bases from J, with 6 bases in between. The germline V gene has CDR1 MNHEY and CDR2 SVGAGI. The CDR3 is CASSYGLTEAFF. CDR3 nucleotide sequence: TGTGCCAGCAGTTACGGTCTAACTGAAGCTTTCTTT.

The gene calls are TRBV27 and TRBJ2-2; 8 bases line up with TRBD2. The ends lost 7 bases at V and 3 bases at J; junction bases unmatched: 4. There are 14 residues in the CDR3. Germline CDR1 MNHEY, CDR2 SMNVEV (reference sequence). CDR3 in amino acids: CASKTGGYTGELFF. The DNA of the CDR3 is TGTGCCAGCAAAACGGGGGGGTACACCGGGGAGCTGTTTTTT.

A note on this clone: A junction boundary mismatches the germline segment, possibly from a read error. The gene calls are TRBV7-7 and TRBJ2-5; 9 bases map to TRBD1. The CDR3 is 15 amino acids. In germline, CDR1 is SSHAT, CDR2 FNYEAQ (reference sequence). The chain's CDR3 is CASSLGQGRFETQYF. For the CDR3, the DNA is TGTGCTAGCAGCTTAGGACAGGGGCGGTTTGAGACCCAGTACTTC.

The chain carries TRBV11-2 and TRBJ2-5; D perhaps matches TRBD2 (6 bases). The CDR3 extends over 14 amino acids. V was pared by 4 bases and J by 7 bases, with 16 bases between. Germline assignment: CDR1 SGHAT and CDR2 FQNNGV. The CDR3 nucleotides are TGTGCCAGCAGCTCCGCTGTCGGGGGACGGACCCAGTACTTC. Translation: CASSSAVGGRTQYF.

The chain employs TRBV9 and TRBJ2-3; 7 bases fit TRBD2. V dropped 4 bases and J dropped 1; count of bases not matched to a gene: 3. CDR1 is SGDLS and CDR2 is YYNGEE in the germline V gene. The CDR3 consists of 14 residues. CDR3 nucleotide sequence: TGTGCCAGCAGCTCCGCGGGGGGCACAGATACGCAGTATTTT. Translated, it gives CASSSAGGTDTQYF.

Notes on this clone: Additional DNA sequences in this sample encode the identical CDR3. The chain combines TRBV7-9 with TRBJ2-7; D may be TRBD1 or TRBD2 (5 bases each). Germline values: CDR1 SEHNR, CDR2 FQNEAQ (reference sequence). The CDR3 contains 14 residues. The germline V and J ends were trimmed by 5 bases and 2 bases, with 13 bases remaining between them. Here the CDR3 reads CASSPRDRAYEQYF. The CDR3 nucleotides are TGTGCCAGCAGCCCTCGGGACCGAGCCTACGAGCAGTACTTC.

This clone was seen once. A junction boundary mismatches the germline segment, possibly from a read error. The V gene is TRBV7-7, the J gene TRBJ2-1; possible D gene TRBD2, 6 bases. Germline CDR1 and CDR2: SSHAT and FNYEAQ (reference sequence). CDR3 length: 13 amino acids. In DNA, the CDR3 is TGTGCTAGCAGCGAGCAGGCTAGCGACGAGCAGTTCTTC. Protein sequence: CASSEQASDEQFF.

CDR3 DNA: TGTGCCAGCGGGCTAGGGTCGGAGCAGTACTTC. As protein: CASGLGSEQYF. The gene calls are TRBV5-4 and TRBJ2-7; D not resolved. This CDR3 comprises 11 residues. The germline gives CDR1 SGHNT, CDR2 YYREEE (reference sequence). V shed 7 bases and J shed 7 bases, with 12 bases lying between them.

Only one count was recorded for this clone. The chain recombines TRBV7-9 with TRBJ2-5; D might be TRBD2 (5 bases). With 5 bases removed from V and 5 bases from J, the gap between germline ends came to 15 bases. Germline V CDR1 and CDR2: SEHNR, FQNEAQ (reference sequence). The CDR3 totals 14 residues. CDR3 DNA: TGTGCCAGCAGCCCGCCAGCGGAGCAGGAGACCCAGTACTTC. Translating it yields CASSPPAEQETQYF.

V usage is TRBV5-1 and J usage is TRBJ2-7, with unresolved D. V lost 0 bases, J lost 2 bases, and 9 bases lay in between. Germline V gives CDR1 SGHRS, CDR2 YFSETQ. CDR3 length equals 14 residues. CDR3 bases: TGCGCCAGCAGCTTGGAGGTTAGGGCCTACGAGCAGTACTTC. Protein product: CASSLEVRAYEQYF.

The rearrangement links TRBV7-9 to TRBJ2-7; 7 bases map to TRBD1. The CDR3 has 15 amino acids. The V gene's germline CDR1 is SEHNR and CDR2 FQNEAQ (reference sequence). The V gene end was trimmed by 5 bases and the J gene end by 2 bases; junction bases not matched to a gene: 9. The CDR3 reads CASSHPTGKAYEQYF. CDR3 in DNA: TGTGCCAGCAGCCACCCGACAGGGAAAGCCTACGAGCAGTACTTC.

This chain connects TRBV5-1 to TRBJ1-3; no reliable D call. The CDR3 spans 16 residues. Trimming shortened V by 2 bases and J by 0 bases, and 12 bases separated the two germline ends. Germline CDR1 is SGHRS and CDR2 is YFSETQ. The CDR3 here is CASSFYEQNSGNTIYF. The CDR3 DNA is TGCGCCAGCAGCTTTTACGAACAGAACTCTGGAAACACCATATATTTT.

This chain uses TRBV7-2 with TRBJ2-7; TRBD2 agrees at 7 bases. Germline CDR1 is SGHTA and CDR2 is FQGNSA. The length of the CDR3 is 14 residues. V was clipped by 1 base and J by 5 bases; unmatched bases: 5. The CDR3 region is CASSLGPGGHEQYF. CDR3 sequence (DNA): TGTGCCAGCAGCTTAGGCCCGGGAGGCCACGAGCAGTACTTC.

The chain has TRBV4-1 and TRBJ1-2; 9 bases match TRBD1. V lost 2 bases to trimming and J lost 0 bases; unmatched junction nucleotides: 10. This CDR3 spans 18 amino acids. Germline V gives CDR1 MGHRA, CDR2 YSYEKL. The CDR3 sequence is CASSQPQGAFISNYGYTF. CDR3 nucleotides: TGCGCCAGCAGCCAACCACAGGGGGCTTTTATCTCTAACTATGGCTACACCTTC.

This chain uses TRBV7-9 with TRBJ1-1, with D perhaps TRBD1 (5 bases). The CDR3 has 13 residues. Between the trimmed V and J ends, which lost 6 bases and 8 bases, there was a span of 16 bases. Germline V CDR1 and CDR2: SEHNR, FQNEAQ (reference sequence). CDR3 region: CASRHPGAEEAFF. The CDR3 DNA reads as TGTGCCAGCAGACACCCCGGGGCGGAAGAAGCTTTCTTT.

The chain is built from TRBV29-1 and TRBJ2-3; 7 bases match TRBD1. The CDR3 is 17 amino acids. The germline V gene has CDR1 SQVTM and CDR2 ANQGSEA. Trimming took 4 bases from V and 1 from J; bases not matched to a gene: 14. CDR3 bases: TGCAGCGTTGTAGGGCAGGGGGACGACTCGGGCACAGATACGCAGTATTTT. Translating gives CSVVGQGDDSGTDTQYF.

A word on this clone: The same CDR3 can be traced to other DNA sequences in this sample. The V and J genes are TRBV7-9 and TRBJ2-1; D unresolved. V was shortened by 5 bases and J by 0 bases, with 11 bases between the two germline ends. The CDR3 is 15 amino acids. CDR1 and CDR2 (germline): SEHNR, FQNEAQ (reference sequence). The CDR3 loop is CASSPPRSSYNEQFF. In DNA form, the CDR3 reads TGTGCCAGCAGCCCCCCTAGGAGCTCCTACAATGAGCAGTTCTTC.

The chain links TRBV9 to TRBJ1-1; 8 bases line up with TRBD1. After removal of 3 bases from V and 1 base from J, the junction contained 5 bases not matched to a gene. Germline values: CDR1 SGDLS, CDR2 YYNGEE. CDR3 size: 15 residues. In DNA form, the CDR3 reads TGTGCCAGCAGCGGTGCCGGGACAGGGAACACTGAAGCTTTCTTT. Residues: CASSGAGTGNTEAFF.